The sequence of this T cell receptor beta chain was determined in a study of CD8+CD57+ T cells in acquired aplastic anemia (dated by TCRdb to the late 2010s). A note on the overall study: On average, sorted CD4+ and CD8+ cells yielded around 3.5 ug of extracted DNA, with a range of roughly 0.18 to 27.4 ug.

The junction carries 16 bases between V and J, which are trimmed by 5 bases and 5 bases respectively. The CDR3 sequence holds 15 residues, the cysteine and phenylalanine included. The CDR3 DNA has 45 bases and is translated from base 1. CDR1 is given as SGHTA and CDR2 as FQGNSA, both from the germline V gene. TCR beta VDJ combination and CDR3 sequence profiling used genomic DNA as the template. An Illumina HiSeq 2000 was the platform used for TCR repertoire sequencing. Under the source paper's analysis protocol: TRBV/TRBJ rearrangement plots, CDR3 size and DJ length profiles, and Simpson's diversity index were used to assess repertoires. The immunodominant clone was defined as the most abundant DNA sequence in deep sequencing data. CDR3 amino acid sequences were screened for sharing across subjects and were compared with published repertoires and the VDJdb database. Through fastp at Q25 and MiXCR, TCRdb rebuilt clones from the public reads, retaining in-frame beta chains. CDR3 protein duplicates are merged, each entry listing the most common genes and DNA. These V and J calls rely on TCRdb rather than the paper's analysis. For this sample there are 150,000 to 200,000 distinct CDR3 sequences; 50% to 75% appear just once. The ten largest clones take up 40% to 55% of the sample.

TCR repertoires of sorted CD4+ and CD8+ blood T cells from severe aplastic anemia patients and healthy subjects were deep-sequenced in the study. Ficoll-Paque density gradient centrifugation was used to isolate peripheral blood mononuclear cells. Before DNA extraction, CD4+ and CD8+ T cells were sorted with FACS or magnetic beads. On this clonotype itself: Its antigen specificity is not known. No per-base quality is available; no much larger clone lies one base away.

Paper-wide results and their limitations: No significant difference in CD8+ Simpson's diversity was found between patients and healthy controls (P=0.060). Although 25 to 30 CD8+ CDR3 sequences were shared by patients and controls, these sequences appeared highly expressed in patients and within the immunodominant clones of patients.

Material for sequencing was sorted CD4+, CD8+, or CD8+CD57+ T cells (not recorded which) from PBMCs. The TCR originated in a human donor with severe aplastic anemia or a healthy control (not recorded which). The chain is made from TRBV7-2 and TRBJ2-1; TRBD2 could be the D gene, as 7 bases match. The nucleotide sequence reads as follows: TGTGCCAGCAGCCCCCAGGGGAGGGGGGACAATGAGCAGTTCTTC. Its protein product is CASSPQGRGDNEQFF.